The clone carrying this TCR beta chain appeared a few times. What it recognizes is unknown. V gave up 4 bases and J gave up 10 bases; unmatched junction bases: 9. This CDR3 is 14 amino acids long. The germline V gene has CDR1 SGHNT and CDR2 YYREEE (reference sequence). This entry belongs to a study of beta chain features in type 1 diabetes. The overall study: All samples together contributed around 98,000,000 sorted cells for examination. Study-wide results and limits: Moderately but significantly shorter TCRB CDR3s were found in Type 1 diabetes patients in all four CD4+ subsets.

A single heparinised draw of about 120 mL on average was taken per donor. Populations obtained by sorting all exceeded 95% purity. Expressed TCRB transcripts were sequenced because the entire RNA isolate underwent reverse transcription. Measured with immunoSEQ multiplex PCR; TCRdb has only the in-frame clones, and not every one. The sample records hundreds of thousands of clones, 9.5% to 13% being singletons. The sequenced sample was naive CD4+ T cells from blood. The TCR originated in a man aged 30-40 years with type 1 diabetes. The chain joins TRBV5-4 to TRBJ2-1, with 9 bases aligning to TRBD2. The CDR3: CASSTYAGGQEQFF. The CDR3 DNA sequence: TGTGCCAGCAGCACCTACGCGGGGGGGCAAGAGCAGTTCTTC. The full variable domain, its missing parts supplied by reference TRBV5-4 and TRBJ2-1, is ETGVTQSPTHLIKTRGQQVTLRCSSQSGHNTVSWYQQALGQGPQFIFQYYREEENGRGNFPPRFSGLQFPNYSSELNVNALELDDSALYLCASSTYAGGQEQFFGPGTRLTVL.